One sample yielded the 14 T cell receptor beta chains listed below, sequenced in a study of blood T cell repertoires in COVID-19. TCRdb keeps only in-frame clones here, not all; method: immunoSEQ multiplex PCR. The sample records around 360,000 clones, approximately 87% being singletons. The specimen was PBMCs or T cells enriched from blood (not recorded which). The receptor set was obtained from a man between 40 and 49 years old in a cohort exposed to, infected with or recovered from COVID-19 (not recorded which).

The rearrangement links TRBV10-3 to TRBJ2-7; TRBD2 agrees at 7 bases. Germline V gene sequence: CDR1 ENHRY, CDR2 SYGVKD. This CDR3 region has 14 residues. Trimming removed 0 bases from V and 3 bases from J; junction bases left unmatched: 2. Here the CDR3 reads CAISESASGYEQYF. As DNA, the CDR3 is TGTGCCATCAGTGAGTCGGCTAGCGGCTACGAGCAGTACTTC.

V gene TRBV24-1 combines with J gene TRBJ2-1; 13 bases match TRBD2. Trimming removed 2 bases from V and 8 bases from J; junction bases left unmatched: 8. This CDR3 is 17 amino acids long. CDR1 is KGHDR and CDR2 is SFDVKD in the germline V gene. Here the CDR3 DNA reads TGTGCCACCAGTGATTCAAGGACTAGCGGGAGTGTCTATGAGCAGTTCTTC. Amino acid sequence: CATSDSRTSGSVYEQFF.

This chain links TRBV11-2 with TRBJ1-1, with 11 bases lining up with TRBD1. Germline CDR1 SGHAT, CDR2 FQNNGV. With 5 bases clipped from V and 10 bases from J, the junction kept 9 bases outside the gene matches. This CDR3 contains 14 residues. The CDR3, as DNA: TGTGCCAGCAGCACCGGGACAGGGGGATTCCGAGCTTTCTTT. Protein product: CASSTGTGGFRAFF.

The V call is TRBV2, the J call TRBJ1-6; 7 bases align to TRBD1. CDR3 length equals 15 residues. Germline V gene sequence: CDR1 SNHLY, CDR2 FYNNEI. V gave up 2 bases and J gave up 12 bases; unmatched junction bases: 10. Here the CDR3 reads CASSERDSQIRPLHF. The DNA of the CDR3 is TGTGCCAGCAGTGAACGGGACAGCCAAATTCGACCCCTCCACTTT. The whole variable domain, filled in from reference TRBV2 and TRBJ1-6, reads EPEVTQTPSHQVTQMGQEVILRCVPISNHLYFYWYRQILGQKVEFLVSFYNNEISEKSEIFDDQFSVERPDGSNFTLKIRSTKLEDSAMYFCASSERDSQIRPLHFGNGTRLTVT.

The rearrangement joins TRBV5-1 to TRBJ1-2, with 8 positions matching TRBD1. Germline CDR1 is SGHRS and CDR2 is YFSETQ. J gave up 4 bases and V 3 bases, and 8 bases lay outside the gene matches. This CDR3 has 15 amino acids. The chain's CDR3 is CASSSRTGSGYGYTF. The CDR3 DNA follows: TGCGCCAGCAGCTCCCGGACAGGGAGCGGCTATGGCTACACCTTC. Combining the CDR3 with reference TRBV5-1 and TRBJ1-2 gives the whole variable domain KAGVTQTPRYLIKTRGQQVTLSCSPISGHRSVSWYQQTPGQGLQFLFEYFSETQRNKGNFPGRFSGRQFSNSRSEMNVSTLELGDSALYLCASSSRTGSGYGYTFGSGTRLTVV.

J is TRBJ2-7 and V is TRBV7-6; 8 bases are shared with TRBD1. V was clipped by 4 bases and J by 6 bases; unmatched bases: 8. Germline V gene lookup returns CDR1 SGHVS and CDR2 FNYEAQ. The CDR3 totals 14 residues. The CDR3 nucleotides read TGTGCCAGCAGCTGGACCGGGACAGGCGGCGAGCAGTACTTC. Translated: CASSWTGTGGEQYF.

The CDR3 DNA reads as TGTGCCAGCAGTACCGGACAGGGAATTCAGTACGAGCAGTACTTC. Amino acid sequence: CASSTGQGIQYEQYF. This chain joins TRBV6-5 and TRBJ2-7; TRBD1 matches at 8 bases. Germline V gene lookup returns CDR1 MNHEY and CDR2 SVGAGI. This CDR3 has 15 amino acids. V lost 5 bases, J lost 4 bases, and 10 bases stayed unmatched.

This clone appeared a few times. The V call is TRBV6-4, the J call TRBJ2-1; tentative D call: TRBD2 (7 bases). Germline assignment: CDR1 MRHNA and CDR2 SNTAGT. CDR3 size: 15 residues. The V end was cut by 0 bases, the J end by 4 bases, with 10 bases between. The CDR3 DNA follows: TGTGCCAGCAGTGACTCAGGGGGGGATTACAATGAGCAGTTCTTC. Translation: CASSDSGGDYNEQFF.

The CDR3 coding sequence is TGCAGCGTTCTTCGACTAGCGGGAGTATCCTACGAGCAGTACTTC. Protein sequence: CSVLRLAGVSYEQYF. The V call is TRBV29-1, the J call TRBJ2-7, with 12 bases identical to TRBD2. Trimming took 5 bases from V and 1 from J; bases not matched to a gene: 6. Germline V gene data show CDR1 as SQVTM and CDR2 as ANQGSEA. This CDR3 is built from 15 residues.

This clone was detected once. The gene calls are TRBV5-1 and TRBJ2-1, with 7 bases identical to TRBD2. CDR3 length equals 17 residues. Germline V gene data show CDR1 as SGHRS and CDR2 as YFSETQ. V was clipped by 2 bases and J by 7 bases; unmatched bases: 15. The CDR3 DNA follows: TGCGCCAGCAGCTTTTTCCCCTCGGGGGGAGATAGAAATGAGCAGTTCTTC. Residues: CASSFFPSGGDRNEQFF. The whole variable domain, remainder taken from reference TRBV5-1 and TRBJ2-1, is KAGVTQTPRYLIKTRGQQVTLSCSPISGHRSVSWYQQTPGQGLQFLFEYFSETQRNKGNFPGRFSGRQFSNSRSEMNVSTLELGDSALYLCASSFFPSGGDRNEQFFGPGTRLTVL.

This clone was picked up one time. The chain is built from TRBV18 and TRBJ2-7; D perhaps matches TRBD1 (6 bases). Germline V gene data show CDR1 as KGHSH and CDR2 as LQKENI. The V and J ends lost 5 bases and 7 bases respectively, with 12 bases between them. This CDR3 is built from 12 residues. CDR3 in amino acids: CASSDYRDEQYF. The DNA of the CDR3 is TGTGCCAGCTCAGACTACAGGGATGAGCAGTACTTC.

The rearrangement uses TRBV5-1 and TRBJ2-3; TRBD2 might be the D (6 bases). CDR3 length equals 15 residues. Trimming took 4 bases from V and 0 from J, leaving 12 bases between them. CDR1 SGHRS and CDR2 YFSETQ come from the germline V gene. The CDR3 loop is CASSAWDWSTDTQYF. The CDR3, as DNA: TGCGCCAGCAGCGCTTGGGACTGGAGCACAGATACGCAGTATTTT.

There are many counts of this clone. The chain is built from TRBV2 and TRBJ1-2; D is ambiguous. Germline CDR1 is SNHLY and CDR2 is FYNNEI. V was clipped by 10 bases and J by 8 bases, with 14 bases between them. The CDR3 extends over 11 amino acids. DNA of the CDR3: TGTGCCACCGTGAGTGGCGGGGGCTACACCTTC. Translated: CATVSGGGYTF.

The chain joins TRBV20-1 to TRBJ2-7; D possibly corresponds to TRBD1 (5 bases). The germline CDR1 and CDR2 sequences are DFQATT and SNEGSKA (reference sequence). The CDR3 consists of 11 residues. With 8 bases removed from V and 4 bases from J, the gap between germline ends came to 12 bases. The DNA for the CDR3 is TGCAGTACAATGGACAAATACGAGCAGTACTTC. Amino acids: CSTMDKYEQYF.